The next 14 T cell receptor beta chains were all read from a single sample in a study of T cells in Graves' hyperthyroidism and ophthalmopathy. Amplified TCR beta CDR3 regions derived from RNA transcripts. TCR CDR3 regions were first amplified by RT-PCR with HTBI primers. TCRdb reanalysed the multiplex PCR reads using MiXCR and keeps one entry per CDR3 protein. Among fewer than 450,000 distinct CDR3 sequences listed, about an eighth were seen once. The sample taken for sequencing was blood. The origin of the receptors is a middle-aged man with Graves' ophthalmopathy.

This clonotype occurred many times. CDR3 nucleotide sequence: TGTGCCAGCTCACAACGGGACAGGGACTATGGCTACACCTTC. Protein product: CASSQRDRDYGYTF. V is TRBV18 and J is TRBJ1-2; 9 nucleotides align to TRBD1. Germline V gene lookup returns CDR1 KGHSH and CDR2 LQKENI. The CDR3 length is 14 residues. With 4 bases clipped from V and 3 bases from J, the junction kept 3 bases outside the gene matches.

This clonotype showed up many times. This chain joins TRBV10-3 and TRBJ2-3; D is possibly TRBD1 or TRBD2 (6 bases each). The CDR3 is made up of 16 amino acids. The germline gives CDR1 ENHRY, CDR2 SYGVKD. V was cut by 5 bases and J by 5 bases, with 20 bases left in between. Here the CDR3 reads CAISPHQQQGGDTQYF. CDR3 bases: TGTGCCATCAGTCCACATCAGCAACAGGGAGGAGATACGCAGTATTTT.

The J gene is TRBJ2-3, the V gene TRBV24-1; D unresolved. In germline, CDR1 is KGHDR, CDR2 SFDVKD. Trimming took off 4 bases at V and 3 bases at J, with 13 bases between the two ends. The CDR3 is made up of 15 amino acids. The CDR3 region has the DNA TGTGCCACCAGTGACCCCGATACCTGGACAGATACGCAGTATTTT. Translated, it gives CATSDPDTWTDTQYF.

This clonotype was detected many times. This sequence joins TRBV5-6 and TRBJ1-5; 10 nucleotides line up with TRBD1. The CDR3 is 15 amino acids. Per germline, CDR1 SGHDT and CDR2 YYEEEE. The junction had 3 bases not matched to a gene; V was cut back by 3 bases and J by 3 bases. The chain's CDR3 is CASSWGTGDNQPQHF. For the CDR3, the DNA is TGTGCCAGCAGCTGGGGGACAGGGGACAATCAGCCCCAGCATTTT.

This clonotype was detected many times. This chain links TRBV20-1 with TRBJ1-1; the D is unclear. Looked up from germline, CDR1 is DFQATT and CDR2 is SNEGSKA (reference sequence). The CDR3 totals 13 residues. This CDR3 reads CTAQKGSNTEAFF. The CDR3, as DNA: TGCACCGCCCAAAAAGGGTCGAACACTGAAGCTTTCTTT.

The table lists this clonotype with a few counts. One end of the junction does not line up with germline, which may come from a read error. The gene calls are TRBV27 and TRBJ2-1; D gene ambiguous. The CDR3 has 14 amino acids. The germline V gene has CDR1 MNHEY and CDR2 SMNVEV (reference sequence). The chain's CDR3 is CAGSLLLLNNEQFF. CDR3 coding DNA: TGTGCCGGCAGTTTATTATTACTGAACAATGAGCAGTTCTTC.

V is TRBV7-9 and J is TRBJ2-7; D is uncertain. CDR3 size: 11 residues. V was trimmed by 5 bases and J by 5 bases, leaving 7 bases between them. The germline V gene encodes CDR1 SEHNR and CDR2 FQNEAQ (reference sequence). The CDR3 bases are TGTGCCAGCAGCCAGATCAACGAGCAGTACTTC. Its protein product is CASSQINEQYF.

This CDR3 reads CASSSFPAGGIGYNEQYF. For the CDR3, the DNA is TGTGCCAGCAGTTCGTTCCCGGCGGGTGGAATAGGGTACAACGAGCAGTACTTC. The chain joins TRBV12-3 or TRBV12-4 to TRBJ2-7, with a tentative D call TRBD2 (5 bases). Trimming shortened V by 4 bases and J by 5 bases, and 27 bases separated the two germline ends. The CDR3 is 18 residues long.

V is TRBV6-1 and J is TRBJ2-5, with 9 bases matching TRBD1. V gave up 6 bases and J gave up 12 bases; unmatched junction bases: 11. The CDR3 spans 13 residues. CDR1 is MNHNS, CDR2 SASEGT, per germline. The CDR3 DNA is TGTGCCAGCAGCGAGAACAGGGGGCGCATGGAGTACTTC. Residues: CASSENRGRMEYF.

This clonotype was observed at least ten times. The DNA for the CDR3 is TGCAGTGCCGAGTTTTCAGCGCAAAACTCCTACGAGCAGTACTTC. Its protein product is CSAEFSAQNSYEQYF. The chain recombines TRBV20-1 with TRBJ2-7; no definite D call. Trimming took off 6 bases at V and 0 bases at J, with 18 bases between the two ends. Germline-derived CDR1 and CDR2 are DFQATT and SNEGSKA (reference sequence). The CDR3 extends over 15 amino acids.

V and J are TRBV10-3 and TRBJ2-1; D is uncertain. V was trimmed by 4 bases and J by 8 bases, leaving 9 bases between them. The CDR3 spans 12 residues. The germline gives CDR1 ENHRY, CDR2 SYGVKD. CDR3 sequence (DNA): TGTGCCATCAGTGGACCCCAGCATGAGCAGTTCTTC. Its protein product is CAISGPQHEQFF.

The CDR3 DNA reads as TGTGCCAGCAGCGCGGCACCCGGGGCCGGCTCCTACGAGCAGTACTTC. Amino acid sequence: CASSAAPGAGSYEQYF. The chain employs TRBV9 and TRBJ2-7, with D possibly being TRBD1 or TRBD2 (5 bases each). This CDR3 is built from 16 residues. Germline V CDR1 and CDR2: SGDLS, YYNGEE. Trimming pared 3 bases from V and 0 bases from J, leaving 16 bases between. The full variable domain, with the rest looked up from reference TRBV9 and TRBJ2-7, is DSGVTQTPKHLITATGQRVTLRCSPRSGDLSVYWYQQSLDQGLQFLIQYYNGEERAKGNILERFSAQQFPDLHSELNLSSLELGDSALYFCASSAAPGAGSYEQYFGPGTRLTVT.

This clonotype is labeled medium-sized. The V and J genes are TRBV4-1 and TRBJ2-2, with D uncertain. There are 13 residues in the CDR3. The germline CDR1 and CDR2 sequences are MGHRA and YSYEKL. Trimming shortened V by 3 bases and J by 4 bases, and 6 bases separated the two germline ends. DNA of the CDR3: TGCGCCAGCAGCCACCAGCTCACCGGGGAGCTGTTTTTT. The encoded protein is CASSHQLTGELFF.

This clonotype was detected many times. The chain joins TRBV2 to TRBJ2-3, with D perhaps assigned TRBD1 or TRBD2 (5 bases each). V lost 7 bases and J lost 0, with 8 bases in between. Germline loops: CDR1 SNHLY, CDR2 FYNNEI. The CDR3 sequence is 13 residues long. CDR3 residues: CASIWGSTDTQYF. CDR3 coding DNA: TGTGCCAGCATATGGGGGAGCACAGATACGCAGTATTTT.